The 30 T cell receptor beta chains reported below all come from one sample, sequenced in a study of blood T cell repertoires in COVID-19. Assay: immunoSEQ multiplex PCR; the TCRdb copy retains only in-frame clones and omits some. The sample shows some 150,000 clones, about four fifths of them seen only once. Source material: PBMCs or T cells enriched from blood (not recorded which). These receptors all come from a woman in her forties or fifties who had been exposed to COVID-19.

The rearrangement uses TRBV15 and TRBJ1-1; D gene unclear. The ends were cut back, 0 bases at V and 6 bases at J, with 14 bases in the middle. The germline V gene has CDR1 LNHNV and CDR2 YYDKDF (reference sequence). This CDR3 region has 15 residues. CDR3: CATSRDLGPDAEAFF. For the CDR3, the DNA is TGTGCCACCAGCAGAGATCTTGGGCCCGACGCTGAAGCTTTCTTT.

The rearrangement uses TRBV27 and TRBJ1-5; the D gene is possibly TRBD1 (6 bases). The CDR3 covers 16 residues. The germline V gene encodes CDR1 MNHEY and CDR2 SMNVEV (reference sequence). The germline V and J ends were trimmed by 7 bases and 6 bases, with 22 bases remaining between them. The CDR3 protein is CASTPSPGENGQPQHF. The CDR3, as DNA: TGTGCCAGCACTCCTTCCCCAGGGGAGAATGGTCAGCCCCAGCATTTT.

This rearrangement joins TRBV11-1 to TRBJ1-4; D unclear. Trimming left V 5 bases short and J 11 bases short, with 9 bases between. The CDR3 extends over 11 amino acids. CDR1 and CDR2 (germline): SGHAT, FQDESV (reference sequence). The CDR3 is CASSPRTKLFF. The DNA for the CDR3 is TGTGCCAGCAGCCCTAGGACTAAACTGTTTTTT.

The rearrangement links TRBV27 to TRBJ1-1; D may be TRBD1 (6 bases). There are 14 residues in the CDR3. V lost 3 bases to trimming and J lost 1 base, with 9 bases between them. CDR1 and CDR2 from the germline V gene are MNHEY and SMNVEV (reference sequence). CDR3 in amino acids: CASSFAQGNTEAFF. CDR3 nucleotides: TGTGCCAGCAGTTTCGCACAGGGGAACACTGAAGCTTTCTTT.

The CDR3 protein is CASSLDRGPQHF. The CDR3 bases are TGTGCCAGCAGCTTAGATCGAGGGCCCCAGCATTTT. The J gene is TRBJ1-5, the V gene TRBV11-2, with D hard to call. This CDR3 has 12 amino acids. Germline CDR1 is SGHAT and CDR2 is FQNNGV. Trimming shortened V by 0 bases and J by 9 bases, and 6 bases separated the two germline ends.

The CDR3 loop reads CAWSLGQGKGNTIYF. In nucleotides, the CDR3 is TGTGCCTGGAGTCTCGGACAGGGGAAAGGAAACACCATATATTTT. This chain joins TRBV30 and TRBJ1-3; 9 bases align to TRBD1. This CDR3 is built from 15 residues. The germline V gene encodes CDR1 GTSNPN and CDR2 SVGIG (reference sequence). J was trimmed by 4 bases and V by 2 bases; bases with no gene match: 6.

The V gene is TRBV15, the J gene TRBJ2-2; TRBD2 agrees at 13 bases. Germline V gene data show CDR1 as LNHNV and CDR2 as YYDKDF (reference sequence). This CDR3 contains 19 residues. Trimming cost V 1 base and J 1 base; bases outside gene matches: 6. The CDR3 sequence is CATSRVGTSGVENTGELFF. CDR3 nucleotides: TGTGCCACCAGCAGAGTGGGGACTAGCGGGGTCGAGAACACCGGGGAGCTGTTTTTT.

V and J are TRBV11-2 and TRBJ2-7; 7 nucleotides agree with TRBD2. CDR1 is SGHAT and CDR2 is FQNNGV in the germline V gene. The CDR3 has 16 amino acids. V dropped 1 base and J dropped 7; count of bases not matched to a gene: 13. The CDR3 spells CASSLGEGQGFWEQYF. In DNA form, the CDR3 reads TGTGCCAGCAGCTTAGGGGAGGGGCAGGGATTTTGGGAGCAGTACTTC.

This clone was picked up one time. V usage is TRBV4-3 and J usage is TRBJ2-3; a possible D gene is TRBD2 (5 bases). This CDR3 is built from 15 residues. Germline CDR1 reads LGHNA; CDR2 reads YSLEER. V gave up 1 base and J gave up 4 bases, with 12 bases separating them. This CDR3 reads CASSQGIGSADTQYF. CDR3 in DNA: TGCGCCAGCAGCCAAGGAATAGGGAGCGCAGATACGCAGTATTTT.

The V gene is TRBV2, the J gene TRBJ1-4; D gene uncertain. The CDR3 spans 14 residues. Per the germline V gene, CDR1 is SNHLY and CDR2 is FYNNEI. V lost 4 bases to trimming and J lost 0 bases, with 6 bases between them. The CDR3 reads CASSAGTTNEKLFF. CDR3 nucleotide sequence: TGTGCCAGCAGTGCGGGGACAACTAATGAAAAACTGTTTTTT.

This clone was detected only a few times. This chain joins TRBV6-5 and TRBJ2-5; 7 bases map to TRBD1. The J segment lost 5 bases and the V segment lost 7 bases, leaving 13 bases of the junction unmatched. The CDR3 is 15 amino acids. Per germline, CDR1 MNHEY and CDR2 SVGAGI. CDR3 residues: CASKVEQGFHETQYF. The CDR3 DNA sequence: TGTGCCAGCAAGGTAGAACAGGGGTTTCACGAGACCCAGTACTTC.

V and J are TRBV5-4 and TRBJ2-7, with 8 bases that match TRBD2. Looked up from germline, CDR1 is SGHNT and CDR2 is YYREEE (reference sequence). The CDR3 is 15 residues long. The ends lost 3 bases at V and 1 base at J; junction bases unmatched: 6. CDR3 sequence: CASSSPGGWSYEQYF. The CDR3 DNA follows: TGTGCCAGCAGCTCTCCGGGGGGGTGGTCCTACGAGCAGTACTTC.

The chain joins TRBV4-1 to TRBJ1-2, with 11 bases matching TRBD1. The CDR3 has 16 residues. V was pared by 0 bases and J by 3 bases, with 3 bases of the junction left unmatched. Looked up from germline, CDR1 is MGHRA and CDR2 is YSYEKL. Here the CDR3 reads CASSQERTGGDYGYTF. The CDR3 DNA sequence: TGCGCCAGCAGCCAAGAGAGGACAGGGGGCGACTATGGCTACACCTTC.

The rearrangement joins TRBV30 to TRBJ1-2, with D perhaps matching TRBD1 (6 bases). V lost 3 bases to trimming and J lost 1 base, with 9 bases between them. Germline V gene sequence: CDR1 GTSNPN, CDR2 SVGIG (reference sequence). CDR3 length: 13 residues. The CDR3 DNA follows: TGTGCCTGGAGACTACAGGGTAACTATGGCTACACCTTC. It yields the protein CAWRLQGNYGYTF.

This chain connects TRBV7-2 to TRBJ1-5; D may be TRBD1 (6 bases). This CDR3 is 15 amino acids long. Trimming shortened V by 5 bases and J by 5 bases, and 16 bases separated the two germline ends. The germline CDR1 and CDR2 sequences are SGHTA and FQGNSA. The CDR3 reads CASSASRDTYQPQHF. The CDR3 bases are TGTGCCAGCAGCGCCTCCCGGGACACCTATCAGCCCCAGCATTTT.

This clone was seen only a few times. The J gene is TRBJ2-7, the V gene TRBV12-3 or TRBV12-4; perhaps TRBD1 as D (6 bases). V was cut by 3 bases and J by 6 bases, with 12 bases left in between. The CDR3 extends over 13 amino acids. The CDR3 nucleotides are TGTGCCAGCAGTTTTACAGGGAACAGCGAGCAGTACTTC. Amino acids: CASSFTGNSEQYF.

In its sample, this clone was seen a few times. The rearrangement uses TRBV20-1 and TRBJ2-5; 8 bases align to TRBD1. The length of the CDR3 is 13 residues. CDR1 and CDR2 from the germline V gene are DFQATT and SNEGSKA (reference sequence). Trimming cost V 3 bases and J 5 bases; bases outside gene matches: 5. CDR3 loop: CSASGQGGETQYF. For the CDR3, the DNA is TGCAGTGCTAGTGGACAGGGTGGCGAGACCCAGTACTTC.

The chain uses TRBV6-5 and TRBJ2-7, with D maybe TRBD1 (5 bases). Trimming took off 0 bases at V and 7 bases at J, with 10 bases between the two ends. Per germline, CDR1 MNHEY and CDR2 SVGAGI. The CDR3 length is 13 residues. The DNA for the CDR3 is TGTGCCAGCAGTTACTCCTTGGACATGGAGCAGTACTTC. This codes for CASSYSLDMEQYF.

The chain couples TRBV10-3 to TRBJ2-1; 10 positions agree with TRBD2. This CDR3 spans 15 amino acids. Germline V CDR1 and CDR2: ENHRY, SYGVKD. The ends lost 6 bases at V and 7 bases at J; junction bases unmatched: 9. The chain's CDR3 is CAIRGLAGVGNEQFF. For the CDR3, the DNA is TGTGCCATCAGGGGGCTAGCGGGAGTGGGGAATGAGCAGTTCTTC.

This clone was counted once. The rearrangement joins TRBV11-2 to TRBJ2-1; no definite D call. The CDR3 covers 11 residues. From germline, CDR1 is SGHAT and CDR2 FQNNGV. Trimming stripped 5 bases from V and 10 bases from J, with 9 bases between. The CDR3 bases are TGTGCCAGCAGCCATACTTTGGAGCAGTTCTTC. It codes for CASSHTLEQFF.

The chain employs TRBV14 and TRBJ2-7; D is unclear. The V gene's germline CDR1 is SGHDN and CDR2 FVKESK. This CDR3 has 14 residues. Trimming shortened V by 9 bases and J by 1 base, and 16 bases separated the two germline ends. The CDR3 bases are TGTGCCAGAGCTTATGAGGCTAGTTCCTACGAGCAGTACTTC. Translated, it gives CARAYEASSYEQYF.

The gene calls are TRBV6-2 or TRBV6-3 and TRBJ1-1, with 7 bases lining up with TRBD1. V was pared by 0 bases and J by 6 bases, with 4 bases of the junction left unmatched. Germline CDR1 reads MNHEY; CDR2 reads SVGEGT. The CDR3 length is 14 residues. As DNA, the CDR3 is TGTGCCAGCAGTTACTCAGGGGGCAATTCTGAAGCTTTCTTT. It is translated as CASSYSGGNSEAFF.

This chain joins TRBV27 and TRBJ1-3; no definite D call. Germline lookup yields CDR1 MNHEY and CDR2 SMNVEV (reference sequence). V dropped 6 bases and J dropped 4 bases, with 16 bases sitting between them. The CDR3 is made up of 15 amino acids. This CDR3 is CASSPRGGRGNTIYF. CDR3 in DNA: TGTGCCAGCAGCCCTCGTGGAGGGCGAGGAAACACCATATATTTT.

V gene TRBV6-5 combines with J gene TRBJ2-1, with 10 bases matching TRBD2. The CDR3 length is 14 residues. V shed 6 bases and J 4 bases; nucleotides not matched to a gene: 3. Looked up from germline, CDR1 is MNHEY and CDR2 is SVGAGI. The CDR3 spells CASSRAGGYNEQFF. CDR3 bases: TGTGCCAGCAGCCGAGCGGGGGGGTACAATGAGCAGTTCTTC.

V is TRBV7-8 and J is TRBJ1-2; 8 nucleotides match TRBD1. Per germline, CDR1 SGHVS and CDR2 FQNEAQ. After removal of 5 bases from V and 3 bases from J, the junction contained 2 bases not matched to a gene. This CDR3 is 13 amino acids long. The CDR3 DNA sequence: TGTGCCAGCAGCCAGGGACAGGACTATGGCTACACCTTC. It specifies CASSQGQDYGYTF.

The chain joins TRBV7-2 to TRBJ2-7, with a weak D call TRBD2 (5 bases). The CDR3 totals 14 residues. Between the trimmed V and J ends, which lost 4 bases and 2 bases, there was a span of 12 bases. Germline V lookup: CDR1 SGHTA, CDR2 FQGNSA. DNA for the CDR3: TGTGCCAGCAGCTCGTCAACCGGGACCTACGAGCAGTACTTC. This codes for CASSSSTGTYEQYF.

This clone was counted a single time. V usage is TRBV7-6 and J usage is TRBJ2-1; 9 nucleotides line up with TRBD2. The V segment lost 5 bases and the J segment 0 bases; nucleotides outside the gene matches: 8. The germline V gene encodes CDR1 SGHVS and CDR2 FNYEAQ. The CDR3 runs to 17 residues. In DNA form, the CDR3 reads TGTGCCAGCAGCCTATTACTAGCGGGTGGCTCCTACAATGAGCAGTTCTTC. It yields the protein CASSLLLAGGSYNEQFF.

The gene calls are TRBV9 and TRBJ2-5, with D possibly TRBD2 on 6 matching bases. V was pared by 0 bases and J by 2 bases, with 20 bases between. Germline V CDR1 and CDR2: SGDLS, YYNGEE. CDR3 length: 18 amino acids. CDR3 coding DNA: TGTGCCAGCAGCGTAGCTCCTGTGGGGGGACTGGGACAAGAGACCCAGTACTTC. It codes for CASSVAPVGGLGQETQYF.

The rearrangement uses TRBV7-9 and TRBJ2-1; tentative D call: TRBD2 (6 bases). Germline V gives CDR1 SEHNR, CDR2 FQNEAQ (reference sequence). The CDR3 has 16 amino acids. Trimming shortened V by 1 base and J by 9 bases, and 19 bases separated the two germline ends. DNA of the CDR3: TGTGCCAGCAGCTTAGAGGGGAGACTAGGGGCTAGTGAGCAGTTCTTC. It specifies CASSLEGRLGASEQFF.

In this sample, this clone turned up a few times. The chain recombines TRBV7-3 with TRBJ2-1; tentatively, D is TRBD2 (6 bases). Trimming took off 7 bases at V and 4 bases at J, with 11 bases between the two ends. The CDR3 is made up of 13 amino acids. Germline CDR1 and CDR2: SGHTA and FQGTGA. DNA for the CDR3: TGTGCCAGCACCCCCGGGGGTTACAATGAGCAGTTCTTC. Amino acids: CASTPGGYNEQFF. Variable domain in full (rest from reference TRBV7-3 and TRBJ2-1): GAGVSQTPSNKVTEKGKYVELRCDPISGHTALYWYRQSLGQGPEFLIYFQGTGAADDSGLPNDRFFAVRPEGSVSTLKIQRTERGDSAVYLCASTPGGYNEQFFGPGTRLTVL.